This TCR beta chain was captured in a study of blood T cells in healthy people across ages (dated by TCRdb to between 2015 and 2016). The study in broad terms: Template switching captured roughly one uniquely barcoded TCR beta cDNA molecule per two T cells in model experiments. Using the same blood draw, the study looked at two additional independent replicas of 1 million unique cDNA reads for two donors, one aged 18 to 29 and the other aged 80 or older. To avoid experimental bias, donors of different ages were distributed randomly across sequencing lanes. The study measured age-related changes in TCR beta repertoire diversity using deep sequencing normalized with unique cDNA molecular identifiers. The donors were divided into four age groups: young (average roughly 17 years), middle-aged (about 40), aged (around 67) and long-lived (82). What the study reported, not specific to this receptor: Estimates of total diversity based on one million sequenced T cells were regarded as lower bounds and as underestimates. Compared with the aged group, more naive CD4+ T cells, fewer expanded clones and increased TCR diversity were shown by the long-lived group, suggesting age selection. Observed TCR beta diversity per million T cells fell roughly linearly with age, and a significant reduction was already apparent by age approximately 40. The CMV infection status of donors was not known, potentially confounding age-related changes in expanded clonotypes. There was a strong correlation between observed TCR beta diversity and the percentage of naive T cells measured by flow cytometry. Conclusive comparison of naive and antigen-experienced compartments was prevented by the profiling of bulk unsorted PBMCs.

Donors were 35 to 40 systemically healthy Caucasian individuals from Russia aged roughly 6 to 95 years. About 10 milliliters of peripheral blood were collected from each donor into EDTA-treated Vacutainer tubes. Ficoll-Paque density-gradient centrifugation was used to isolate PBMCs, with at least 7 million per sample. Total RNA was extracted from PBMCs with Trizol reagent, with at least 6 micrograms obtained per sample. Naive CD45RAhigh/CD27high T cell percentages were measured by flow cytometry on a PBMC aliquot from every donor. Sequences SGHTS (CDR1) and YDEGEE (CDR2) are obtained from the germline V gene. The CDR3 has 17 amino acids, counting the end cysteine and phenylalanine. The only DNA kept is the CDR3, 51 bases in frame from the first base. Comments on this clonotype: What antigen it recognizes has not been identified. No base-level quality is on record; no much larger clone is a single base apart.

Receptor libraries were prepared by 5' RACE. TCRdb lists the instrument as Illumina HiSeq 2500. The second PCR ran for about 6 to 12 cycles and used a J-beta primer mix along with a sample-barcoded 5' primer. Each TCR beta cDNA molecule received a unique molecular identifier from a template-switch 5' adaptor carrying 12 random nucleotides. Each sample yielded at least 3 million CDR3-containing paired-end reads. First-strand cDNA synthesis was performed from all RNA using the Mint cDNA synthesis kit, with priming by a TRBC-specific oligonucleotide. After uracil-DNA glycosylase treatment, a first 18-cycle PCR used universal primers M1SS and BC2_uni_R on all cDNA. As for the authors' bioinformatics: Each sample was normalized by randomly selecting 1 million high-quality reads, each carrying a distinct molecular identifier. Reads with shared molecular identifiers were discarded instead of being binned into consensus sequences. CDR3 identification, clonotype clustering and error correction used MiTCR with a Q25 quality threshold and the strictest error-elimination algorithm. A nonparametric unseen species model using Euler transformation provided a lower-bound estimate of total TCR beta diversity. The public reads were reanalyzed by TCRdb: fastp trimming at Q25, MiXCR alignment, in-frame beta chains only. A single entry per CDR3 protein holds the most common genes and DNA from its merged rows. In this record, the V and J calls reflect TCRdb's handling and not the investigators' own analysis. In this sample the table shows under 800,000 distinct CDR3 sequences, approximately 21% of which occur a single time. The ten largest clones capture roughly 3.6% of the sample.

The sequencing sample was made of blood. This receptor chain uses TRBV5-8 and TRBJ2-5, and TRBD2 aligns with 13 junction nucleotides. The J call is doubtful: the DNA matches TRBJ2-1 better. This receptor was obtained from a man between 65 and 79 years old in good health. CDR3 protein: CASSRSYTSGREYEQFF. The nucleotide sequence reads TGTGCCAGCAGCCGATCTTATACTAGCGGGAGGGAGTATGAGCAGTTCTTC.